The entry below describes one TCR beta chain. Its cognate antigen is unknown. PCR employed 60 Vbeta and 13 Jbeta primers. Sequenced by immunoSEQ multiplex PCR; TCRdb stores in-frame clones only, minus some. The sample records about 120,000 clones, 86% being singletons. Nominally healthy donors provided the samples, though records likely missed some immune exposures. The sample belongs to a study of cytomegalovirus exposure and HLA in healthy donors. General study findings and limits: Presence/absence analyses assumed roughly uniform sequencing depth across donors, which may not hold. Three CMV-associated chains proved CMV antigen-specific in vitro.

The sequence came from a middle-aged man in good health and CMV-seronegative. Sequencing was done on a sample of PBMCs.

Here the CDR3 DNA reads TGTGCCAGCAGTTACTCGACTGGGAGGAATGGCTACACCTTC. Translating it yields CASSYSTGRNGYTF. The chain carries TRBV6-5 and TRBJ1-2; D is uncertain. Per germline, CDR1 MNHEY and CDR2 SVGAGI. The CDR3 is made up of 14 amino acids. The V end was cut by 0 bases, the J end by 6 bases, with 11 bases between.